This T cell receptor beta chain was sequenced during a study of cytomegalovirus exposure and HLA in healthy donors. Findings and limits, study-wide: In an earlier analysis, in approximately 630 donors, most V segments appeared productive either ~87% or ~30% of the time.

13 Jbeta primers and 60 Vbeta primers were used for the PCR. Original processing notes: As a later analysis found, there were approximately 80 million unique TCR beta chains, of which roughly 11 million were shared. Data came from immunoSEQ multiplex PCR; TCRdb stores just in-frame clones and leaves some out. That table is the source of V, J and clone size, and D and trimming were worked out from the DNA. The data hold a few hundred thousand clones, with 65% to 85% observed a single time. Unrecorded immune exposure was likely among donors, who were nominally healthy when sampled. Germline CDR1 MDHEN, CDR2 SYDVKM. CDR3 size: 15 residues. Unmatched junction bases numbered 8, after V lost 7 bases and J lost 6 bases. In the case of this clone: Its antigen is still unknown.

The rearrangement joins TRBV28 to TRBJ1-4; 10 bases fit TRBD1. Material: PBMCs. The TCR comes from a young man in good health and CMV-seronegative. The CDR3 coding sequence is TGTGCCAGCAAACTAGGGGGGACAGGGGATGAAAAACTGTTTTTT. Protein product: CASKLGGTGDEKLFF. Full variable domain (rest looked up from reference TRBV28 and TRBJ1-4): DVKVTQSSRYLVKRTGEKVFLECVQDMDHENMFWYRQDPGLGLRLIYFSYDVKMKEKGDIPEGYSVSREKKERFSLILESASTNQTSMYLCASKLGGTGDEKLFFGSGTQLSVL.